The present T cell receptor beta chain was sequenced within a study of blood T cells in healthy people across ages (dated by TCRdb to between 2014 and 2017). The study in broad terms: In model experiments, template switching captured about one uniquely barcoded TCR beta cDNA molecule for every two T cells. The study measured age-related changes in TCR beta repertoire diversity using deep sequencing normalized with unique cDNA molecular identifiers. Four age groups were formed from the donors: young (average about 17 years), middle-aged (more than 35), aged (roughly 56) and long-lived (more than 75). Donors of different ages were randomly distributed across sequencing lanes to avoid experimental bias. For two donors (one aged 18 to 30 and one aged 80 or older), the study analyzed two additional independent replicas of 1 million unique cDNA reads from the same blood draw. Summary of the overall study and its limitations: Because profiling used bulk unsorted PBMCs, naive and antigen-experienced compartments could not be compared conclusively. Estimates of total diversity based on one million sequenced T cells were regarded as lower bounds and as underestimates. The percentage of naive T cells measured by flow cytometry correlated strongly with observed TCR beta diversity. Because donor CMV infection status was unknown, age-related changes in expanded clonotypes were potentially confounded. Observed TCR beta diversity per million T cells fell roughly linearly with age, and a significant reduction was already apparent by age about 43. Compared with the aged group, the long-lived group had more naive CD4+ T cells, fewer expanded clones and increased TCR diversity, a pattern suggesting age selection.

The donors were roughly 40 Caucasian individuals from Russia, aged roughly 6 to 100 years, who were systemically healthy. Each donor gave about 9.2 milliliters of peripheral blood, drawn into EDTA-treated Vacutainer tubes. PBMCs were isolated by Ficoll-Paque density-gradient centrifugation, with at least 7 million obtained per sample. Trizol reagent was used to extract total RNA from the PBMCs, yielding at least 6 micrograms per sample. For every donor, flow cytometry on a PBMC aliquot measured the percentage of naive CD45RAhigh/CD27high T cells. The library was generated by 5' RACE. The sequencing machine was an Illumina HiSeq 2500. A second PCR of about 7 to 12 cycles was run with a J-beta primer mix and a sample-barcoded 5' primer. A unique molecular identifier was introduced onto each TCR beta cDNA molecule by a template-switch 5' adaptor carrying 12 random nucleotides. Each sample yielded at least 2.5 million CDR3-containing paired-end reads. All of the RNA was converted into first-strand cDNA using the Mint cDNA synthesis kit, with a TRBC-specific oligonucleotide serving as the primer. Following uracil-DNA glycosylase treatment, all cDNA underwent a first 18-cycle PCR with the universal primers M1SS and BC2_uni_R. As for how the authors treated the data: For normalization, 1 million high-quality reads, each with a distinct molecular identifier, were randomly selected from each sample. Reads sharing molecular identifiers were discarded rather than binned into consensus sequences. CDR3 identification, clonotype clustering and error correction used MiTCR with a Q25 quality threshold and the strictest error-elimination algorithm. A nonparametric unseen species model with Euler transformation was used to estimate lower-bound total TCR beta diversity. Clones were called with MiXCR by TCRdb after fastp trimmed the public reads at Q25, and only in-frame beta chains were retained. A single entry per CDR3 protein holds the most common genes and DNA from its merged rows. The authors' filters were not applied to this entry. Present in this sample are about 640,000 distinct CDR3 sequences, roughly three fifths of which were seen just once. The ten top clones hold more than 35% of the sample.

From the cysteine through the phenylalanine, the CDR3 covers 14 amino acids. Only the CDR3 DNA is retained, 42 bases long and in frame from the first base. The germline V gene (reference sequence) specifies DFQATT as CDR1 and SNEGSKA as CDR2. Concerning this clonotype itself: The specificity of this receptor is unknown. No much larger clone exists at a distance of one base, and base qualities are not known.

Sequenced: blood. This chain is built from TRBV20-1 and TRBJ2-7, with no D gene named confidently. The J call may be faulty, since TRBJ2-5 better matches the DNA end. This clonotype was sampled from a man in his fifties or sixties in good health. The DNA sequence follows: TGCAGTGCTAGAGAAGGCGGCCTACGGGAGACCCAGTACTTC. It translates to CSAREGGLRETQYF.